Included here is one T cell receptor (beta chain) sequence, with context. Its antigen is as yet unknown. These data belong to a study of T-cell reconstitution after alpha-beta-depleted transplantation in children. Overall study findings and caveats: Surviving thymic progenitors and recipient T cells were the source of high TCRbeta diversity at day 60 in some patients. From newly produced T cells came most of the T-cell counts and diversity one year after transplant. Where alpha-beta T cells came from about two months after transplant was reportedly several hundred expanded graft clones.

In germline, CDR1 is MNHEY, CDR2 SVGAGI. The CDR3 is 18 amino acids. Trimming removed 6 bases at V and 4 bases at J, with 22 bases between. Unique molecular identifiers were incorporated during preparation of the TCRbeta library. Each CDR3 protein is one row after TCRdb ran MiXCR on the PCR reads. The table includes 550,000 to 800,000 distinct CDR3 sequences, about 12% detected once. The chain employs TRBV6-5 and TRBJ2-6, with D uncertain. The clonotype originates from a girl aged 2-10 years with congenital amegakaryocytic thrombocytopenia, due to receive a stem cell transplant. The source was PBMCs, collected before TCRalphabeta/CD19-depleted stem cell transplant. The chain's CDR3 is CASSYTRQEQWGANVLTF. The CDR3 DNA reads TGTGCCAGCAGCTATACTCGGCAGGAACAATGGGGGGCCAACGTCCTGACTTTC.